This T cell receptor beta chain was sequenced in a study of STAT5B mutations in CD4+ large granular lymphocyte leukemia. Study-wide results and caveats: CD4-sorted patient repertoires seemed more clonal than healthy CD4+ repertoires. 8/27 top patient clones versus 2/35 control clones were TRBV06-family.

On this clone itself: The antigen is unknown.

Under the authors' procedure: The detection floor for productive clonotype frequency was 2.59 x 10-5. Repertoires were generated with immunoSEQ multiplex PCR, while TCRdb's copy carries only in-frame clones and drops some. V and J calls and clone size are copied from that table; D and trimming were computed from the DNA. This table holds about 50,000 clones, about 80% found once. The germline V gene encodes CDR1 MNHEY and CDR2 SVGAGI. The CDR3 runs 14 residues. V lost 4 bases to trimming and J lost 7 bases; unmatched junction nucleotides: 5. The sequence came from a human donor in good health. The chain employs TRBV6-5 and TRBJ1-2; TRBD1 agrees at 11 bases. Sequences were obtained from CD4+ T cells from blood buffy coats. Here the CDR3 reads CASSLRTGGFGYTF. The CDR3 nucleotides are TGTGCCAGCAGTTTAAGGACAGGGGGCTTTGGCTACACCTTC.